These 28 T cell receptor beta chains share one sample of origin, sequenced in a study of cytomegalovirus exposure and HLA in healthy donors. Produced via immunoSEQ multiplex PCR; TCRdb's table is partial and in-frame only. This table holds some 230,000 clones, about 93% found once. What was sequenced was PBMCs. These receptors came from a woman aged 18-29 years in good health and CMV-seronegative.

V gene TRBV9 combines with J gene TRBJ2-1; D unresolved. The V gene lost 3 bases and the J gene lost 8 bases, with 9 bases spanning the gap. The CDR3 runs 12 residues. Germline CDR1 is SGDLS and CDR2 is YYNGEE. CDR3 residues: CASSAYLDEQFF. The DNA for the CDR3 is TGTGCCAGCAGCGCCTATTTGGATGAGCAGTTCTTC.

The chain has TRBV2 and TRBJ2-7, with 8 bases fitting TRBD2. J gave up 5 bases and V 4 bases, and 7 bases lay outside the gene matches. This CDR3 is 14 amino acids long. The germline V gene encodes CDR1 SNHLY and CDR2 FYNNEI. This CDR3 reads CASSGGLGSDEQYF. The CDR3 nucleotides read TGTGCCAGCAGTGGGGGACTAGGGAGCGACGAGCAGTACTTC.

The genes are TRBV30 and TRBJ2-7; TRBD2 matches 7 bases. Germline V CDR1 and CDR2: GTSNPN, SVGIG (reference sequence). The CDR3 loop spans 13 amino acids. V trimming: 2 bases; J trimming: 5 bases; junction bases outside the gene matches: 6. CDR3 sequence reads: CAWSSASGNEQYF. Written as DNA, the CDR3 is TGTGCCTGGAGTAGTGCTAGCGGAAACGAGCAGTACTTC.

The chain combines TRBV5-1 with TRBJ2-7; 11 bases line up with TRBD1. The V and J ends lost 6 bases and 5 bases, in that order; junction bases with no gene match: 7. The CDR3 runs to 14 residues. CDR1 is SGHRS and CDR2 is YFSETQ in the germline V gene. CDR3 in DNA: TGCGCCAGCAATTGGGACAGGGGGTCCCACGAGCAGTACTTC. This gives the protein CASNWDRGSHEQYF.

This chain connects TRBV28 to TRBJ1-2; 8 bases map to TRBD1. Germline V gene sequence: CDR1 MDHEN, CDR2 SYDVKM. The length of the CDR3 is 13 residues. Trimming removed 4 bases from V and 4 bases from J; junction bases left unmatched: 2. DNA for the CDR3: TGTGCCAGCAGTTACAGGGGGATCTATGGCTACACCTTC. Its translation: CASSYRGIYGYTF.

The rearrangement uses TRBV27 and TRBJ2-2; D perhaps matches TRBD2 (5 bases). V shed 8 bases and J shed 1 base, with 11 bases lying between them. Looked up from germline, CDR1 is MNHEY and CDR2 is SMNVEV (reference sequence). This CDR3 is 14 amino acids long. The CDR3 loop is CASASGLNTGELFF. CDR3 coding DNA: TGTGCCAGCGCCTCCGGACTGAACACCGGGGAGCTGTTTTTT.

The genes are TRBV5-1 and TRBJ2-7; D is ambiguous. The germline V gene has CDR1 SGHRS and CDR2 YFSETQ. This CDR3 has 15 amino acids. Trimming shortened V by 0 bases and J by 2 bases, and 12 bases separated the two germline ends. As DNA, the CDR3 is TGCGCCAGCAGCTTGGGTCTACAGTTCACCTACGAGCAGTACTTC. Translating gives CASSLGLQFTYEQYF.

This clone appeared a single time. CDR3 in amino acids: CASSSTSGAASTDTQYF. CDR3 bases: TGTGCCAGCAGTTCGACTAGCGGGGCAGCTAGCACAGATACGCAGTATTTT. The genes are TRBV27 and TRBJ2-3, with 11 positions matching TRBD2. The germline CDR1 and CDR2 sequences are MNHEY and SMNVEV (reference sequence). There are 17 residues in the CDR3. Trimming removed 4 bases from V and 0 bases from J; junction bases left unmatched: 6.

The gene calls are TRBV5-6 and TRBJ2-1; D gene unclear. The length of the CDR3 is 14 residues. The ends were cut back, 1 base at V and 4 bases at J, with 9 bases in the middle. The germline V gene has CDR1 SGHDT and CDR2 YYEEEE. The CDR3 sequence: CASSLFVLYNEQFF. For the CDR3, the DNA is TGTGCCAGCAGCTTGTTTGTGCTATACAATGAGCAGTTCTTC.

This sequence joins TRBV7-3 and TRBJ2-7; TRBD1 might be the D (5 bases). Trimming stripped 2 bases from V and 2 bases from J, with 10 bases between. There are 14 residues in the CDR3. CDR1 is SGHTA, CDR2 FQGTGA, per germline. CDR3 DNA sequence: TGTGCCAGCAGCTTAGGTCAGGGCACCTACGAGCAGTACTTC. Amino acids: CASSLGQGTYEQYF.

CDR3 sequence: CASLQRTHQRDTEAFF. The CDR3 nucleotides are TGTGCCAGCTTACAACGCACCCACCAGCGTGACACTGAAGCTTTCTTT. The V gene is TRBV2, the J gene TRBJ1-1; no clear D gene. The CDR3 consists of 16 residues. CDR1 is SNHLY, CDR2 FYNNEI, per germline. With 8 bases removed from V and 3 bases from J, the gap between germline ends came to 22 bases.

V gene TRBV2 combines with J gene TRBJ1-4; the D is unclear. The V end was cut by 6 bases, the J end by 6 bases, with 11 bases between. The germline V gene encodes CDR1 SNHLY and CDR2 FYNNEI. The CDR3 extends over 13 amino acids. CDR3: CASRRDRDEKLFF. The CDR3 DNA follows: TGTGCCAGCAGGAGGGATCGGGATGAAAAACTGTTTTTT.

The chain links TRBV5-6 to TRBJ2-2, with TRBD2 identical over 9 bases. Looked up from germline, CDR1 is SGHDT and CDR2 is YYEEEE. Trimming removed 4 bases from V and 4 bases from J; junction bases left unmatched: 5. This CDR3 has 15 amino acids. CDR3 sequence: CASSPTSGSTGELFF. CDR3 in DNA: TGTGCCAGCAGCCCGACTAGCGGAAGCACCGGGGAGCTGTTTTTT.

The CDR3 coding sequence is TGTGCCAGCAGCCCTCCCGGACTAGCCGGCTACGAGCAGTACTTC. It encodes CASSPPGLAGYEQYF. This chain links TRBV5-4 with TRBJ2-7, with TRBD2 matching 8 bases. J gave up 3 bases and V 4 bases, and 9 bases lay outside the gene matches. Germline lookup yields CDR1 SGHNT and CDR2 YYREEE (reference sequence). The CDR3 covers 15 residues. Full variable domain (missing parts from reference TRBV5-4 and TRBJ2-7): ETGVTQSPTHLIKTRGQQVTLRCSSQSGHNTVSWYQQALGQGPQFIFQYYREEENGRGNFPPRFSGLQFPNYSSELNVNALELDDSALYLCASSPPGLAGYEQYFGPGTRLTVT.

The chain links TRBV28 to TRBJ1-1; D is ambiguous. CDR1 and CDR2 (germline): MDHEN, SYDVKM. This CDR3 has 14 residues. With 7 bases removed from V and 4 bases from J, the gap between germline ends came to 16 bases. The CDR3 nucleotides are TGTGCCAGCACCCCTTGGAGGGCGCGCACTGAAGCTTTCTTT. Protein sequence: CASTPWRARTEAFF.

The V gene is TRBV28, the J gene TRBJ2-5; a possible D gene is TRBD2 (5 bases). This CDR3 is built from 14 residues. V was shortened by 2 bases and J by 3 bases, with 10 bases between the two germline ends. Germline CDR1 reads MDHEN; CDR2 reads SYDVKM. CDR3 sequence reads: CASSLTSGEETQYF. In nucleotides, the CDR3 is TGTGCCAGCAGTTTAACAAGCGGTGAAGAGACCCAGTACTTC.

This rearrangement joins TRBV5-1 to TRBJ1-1; TRBD1 might be the D (6 bases). The CDR3 is 17 residues long. V lost 1 base, J lost 1 base, and 17 bases lay in between. The germline V gene encodes CDR1 SGHRS and CDR2 YFSETQ. CDR3 sequence reads: CASSLIGGGSGNTEAFF. CDR3 coding DNA: TGCGCCAGCAGCTTGATTGGGGGCGGGTCTGGGAACACTGAAGCTTTCTTT.

The gene calls are TRBV29-1 and TRBJ2-1; perhaps TRBD2 as D (6 bases). The germline V gene encodes CDR1 SQVTM and CDR2 ANQGSEA. CDR3 length: 15 amino acids. Trimming shortened V by 4 bases and J by 3 bases, and 16 bases separated the two germline ends. CDR3 in amino acids: CSVVEWRGLYNEQFF. For the CDR3, the DNA is TGCAGCGTTGTGGAATGGAGGGGCCTCTACAATGAGCAGTTCTTC.

V is TRBV30 and J is TRBJ1-2; 7 bases line up with TRBD1. This CDR3 is built from 13 residues. CDR1 and CDR2 (germline): GTSNPN, SVGIG (reference sequence). J was trimmed by 3 bases and V by 5 bases; bases with no gene match: 6. CDR3 region: CAWSPTGDYGYTF. For the CDR3, the DNA is TGTGCCTGGTCCCCCACAGGGGACTATGGCTACACCTTC.

The chain joins TRBV5-1 to TRBJ2-7; 10 bases map to TRBD2. The CDR3 is 16 residues long. Looked up from germline, CDR1 is SGHRS and CDR2 is YFSETQ. Trimming at V came to 2 bases and at J to 5 bases, leaving 10 bases not matched to a gene. The CDR3 nucleotides read TGCGCCAGCAGCTTTCCTCAGTCTAGCGGGAGTAACGAGCAGTACTTC. This codes for CASSFPQSSGSNEQYF.

The gene calls are TRBV28 and TRBJ2-3, with 11 bases lining up with TRBD2. The V gene end was trimmed by 5 bases and the J gene end by 1 base; junction bases not matched to a gene: 5. The CDR3 is 16 amino acids. Per the germline V gene, CDR1 is MDHEN and CDR2 is SYDVKM. Here the CDR3 reads CASSTQLAGGTDTQYF. CDR3 DNA sequence: TGTGCCAGCAGTACTCAACTAGCGGGAGGCACAGATACGCAGTATTTT.

This chain joins TRBV7-8 and TRBJ2-5, with 10 bases fitting TRBD2. Unmatched junction bases numbered 14, after V lost 8 bases and J lost 5 bases. Germline lookup yields CDR1 SGHVS and CDR2 FQNEAQ. The CDR3 is made up of 16 amino acids. The CDR3 spells CASLLGSGRPWETQYF. The CDR3 DNA follows: TGTGCCAGCCTTCTTGGTAGCGGGAGGCCATGGGAGACCCAGTACTTC. Together with reference TRBV7-8 and TRBJ2-5, the CDR3 gives the full variable domain: GAGVSQSPRYKVAKRGQDVALRCDPISGHVSLFWYQQALGQGPEFLTYFQNEAQLDKSGLPSDRFFAERPEGSVSTLKIQRTQQEDSAVYLCASLLGSGRPWETQYFGPGTRLLVL.

The chain links TRBV21-1 to TRBJ1-2. TRBV21-1 is an annotated pseudogene. The CDR3 has 16 residues. The CDR3 reads CASSKVMMREIYGYTF. CDR3 DNA sequence: TGTGCCAGCAGCAAAGTTATGATGAGGGAGATCTATGGCTACACCTTC.

The chain links TRBV13 to TRBJ1-1, with TRBD1 as a possible D gene (5 bases). V was shortened by 5 bases and J by 6 bases, with 16 bases between the two germline ends. This CDR3 comprises 14 residues. The germline V gene encodes CDR1 PRHDT and CDR2 FYEKMQ (reference sequence). For the CDR3, the DNA is TGTGCCAGCAGCCCTCCCGGGACGGGGGCTGAAGCTTTCTTT. It translates to CASSPPGTGAEAFF.

The chain is built from TRBV9 and TRBJ1-2, with 7 bases identical to TRBD1. The J segment lost 7 bases and the V segment lost 0 bases, leaving 6 bases of the junction unmatched. Germline values: CDR1 SGDLS, CDR2 YYNGEE. The CDR3 runs 14 residues. The CDR3 coding sequence is TGTGCCAGCAGCGTAGCACGGGACAGTGGTGGCTACACCTTC. Protein: CASSVARDSGGYTF.

The chain is built from TRBV18 and TRBJ2-1, with 10 nucleotides matching TRBD2. V was pared by 8 bases and J by 3 bases, with 4 bases of the junction left unmatched. The CDR3 runs 14 residues. Per germline, CDR1 KGHSH and CDR2 LQKENI. The CDR3 protein is CASRSGRGYNEQFF. Written as DNA, the CDR3 is TGTGCCAGCCGAAGCGGGAGGGGCTACAATGAGCAGTTCTTC. The full variable domain, rest sourced from reference TRBV18 and TRBJ2-1, is NAGVMQNPRHLVRRRGQEARLRCSPMKGHSHVYWYRQLPEEGLKFMVYLQKENIIDESGMPKERFSAEFPKEGPSILRIQQVVRGDSAAYFCASRSGRGYNEQFFGPGTRLTVL.

This rearrangement joins TRBV7-8 to TRBJ1-1; 7 bases align to TRBD1. J gave up 3 bases and V 4 bases, and 5 bases lay outside the gene matches. Germline V gene data show CDR1 as SGHVS and CDR2 as FQNEAQ. The CDR3 has 14 residues. The CDR3 loop reads CASSYRQGYTEAFF. CDR3 nucleotide sequence: TGTGCCAGCAGCTACAGACAGGGTTACACTGAAGCTTTCTTT.

The V gene is TRBV30, the J gene TRBJ1-2, with TRBD1 matching over 7 bases. V shed 0 bases and J 6 bases; nucleotides not matched to a gene: 7. Germline CDR1 is GTSNPN and CDR2 is SVGIG (reference sequence). The length of the CDR3 is 14 residues. The CDR3 nucleotides read TGTGCCTGGAGTGTACGACAGGGCCCCCATGGCTACACCTTC. This codes for CAWSVRQGPHGYTF. The full variable domain, with the rest looked up from reference TRBV30 and TRBJ1-2, is SQTIHQWPATLVQPVGSPLSLECTVEGTSNPNLYWYRQAAGRGLQLLFYSVGIGQISSEVPQNLSASRPQDRQFILSSKKLLLSDSGFYLCAWSVRQGPHGYTFGSGTRLTVV.